The 23 T cell receptor beta chains presented below share a single source sample, sequenced in a study of T cell responses to AZD1222 COVID-19 vaccine. Profiling relied on immunoSEQ multiplex PCR, and the TCRdb table lists in-frame clones only, not all of them. The sample contains some 56,000 clones, 89% of which appear only once. The input for sequencing was peripheral blood, taken 28 days after the second AZD1222 dose. The receptors originated from an adult who received the AZD1222 COVID-19 vaccine.

The chain joins TRBV29-1 to TRBJ1-2; tentatively, D is TRBD1 (5 bases). The V end was cut by 1 base, the J end by 4 bases, with 10 bases between. CDR3 size: 13 residues. The germline gives CDR1 SQVTM, CDR2 ANQGSEA. The DNA of the CDR3 is TGCAGCGTTGAAGGTAGGGGCATCTATGGCTACACCTTC. Protein: CSVEGRGIYGYTF. The complete variable domain, with remaining parts taken from reference TRBV29-1 and TRBJ1-2, reads SAVISQKPSRDICQRGTSLTIQCQVDSQVTMMFWYRQQPGQSLTLIATANQGSEATYESGFVIDKFPISRPNLTFSTLTVSNMSPEDSSIYLCSVEGRGIYGYTFGSGTRLTVV.

The rearrangement joins TRBV9 to TRBJ2-7, with 9 bases matching TRBD2. Germline assignment: CDR1 SGDLS and CDR2 YYNGEE. After removal of 0 bases from V and 4 bases from J, the junction contained 5 bases not matched to a gene. The CDR3 has 15 amino acids. CDR3 coding DNA: TGTGCCAGCAGCGTAGACGCGGGGGGGACGTACGAGCAGTACTTC. This codes for CASSVDAGGTYEQYF.

V usage is TRBV6-2 or TRBV6-3 and J usage is TRBJ2-1; 8 positions match TRBD2. This CDR3 comprises 16 residues. Germline V gene sequence: CDR1 MNHEY, CDR2 SVGEGT. The V segment lost 5 bases and the J segment 7 bases; nucleotides outside the gene matches: 13. CDR3 DNA sequence: TGTGCCAGCAGTAAGCCTCCCGGACTAGCTCGTAATGAGCAGTTCTTC. Translation gives CASSKPPGLARNEQFF.

This clone was seen more than once but under ten times. The V call is TRBV7-8, the J call TRBJ2-7; tentatively, D is TRBD1 (6 bases). CDR1 is SGHVS, CDR2 FQNEAQ, per germline. V lost 2 bases and J 5 bases, leaving 16 bases between the germline ends. The CDR3 consists of 15 residues. DNA for the CDR3: TGTGCCAGCAGCTTAAAGAGCACGGGACATAACGAGCAGTACTTC. Protein: CASSLKSTGHNEQYF. Supplemented by reference TRBV7-8 and TRBJ2-7, the full variable domain reads GAGVSQSPRYKVAKRGQDVALRCDPISGHVSLFWYQQALGQGPEFLTYFQNEAQLDKSGLPSDRFFAERPEGSVSTLKIQRTQQEDSAVYLCASSLKSTGHNEQYFGPGTRLTVT.

This rearrangement joins TRBV7-3 to TRBJ1-2, with D possibly matching TRBD1 (5 bases). Trimming took 1 base from V and 2 from J, leaving 11 bases between them. This CDR3 has 15 residues. The germline CDR1 and CDR2 sequences are SGHTA and FQGTGA. The CDR3 loop reads CASSLRETANYGYTF. In DNA form, the CDR3 reads TGTGCCAGCAGCTTAAGGGAGACAGCGAACTATGGCTACACCTTC.

The chain is built from TRBV27 and TRBJ2-7, with TRBD1 matching over 11 bases. With V trimmed by 1 base and J by 4 bases, 3 bases remained unmatched. Germline CDR1 is MNHEY and CDR2 is SMNVEV (reference sequence). This CDR3 region has 15 residues. The CDR3 coding sequence is TGTGCCAGCAGTTTATTTGGGGACAGGGGGTACGAGCAGTACTTC. It specifies CASSLFGDRGYEQYF.

The chain employs TRBV5-6 and TRBJ2-3, with D unresolved. Per germline, CDR1 SGHDT and CDR2 YYEEEE. The CDR3 sequence is 14 residues long. V lost 4 bases to trimming and J lost 4 bases, with 13 bases between them. CDR3 nucleotides: TGTGCCAGCAGCATCCCCCCCTGGGCAGATACGCAGTATTTT. Translated, it gives CASSIPPWADTQYF.

The chain recombines TRBV4-2 with TRBJ2-3; the D gene is possibly TRBD1 (5 bases). This CDR3 has 19 residues. Germline values: CDR1 LGHNA, CDR2 YNFKEQ. The V gene lost 0 bases and the J gene lost 2 bases, with 21 bases spanning the gap. This CDR3 reads CASSQDPAQGLGYTDTQYF. The CDR3 DNA reads TGTGCCAGCAGCCAAGACCCCGCTCAGGGATTAGGGTACACAGATACGCAGTATTTT.

This chain links TRBV11-2 with TRBJ2-1, with TRBD2 as a possible D gene (5 bases). Looked up from germline, CDR1 is SGHAT and CDR2 is FQNNGV. Trimming removed 4 bases from V and 8 bases from J, with 18 bases in between. This CDR3 is built from 15 residues. CDR3 nucleotides: TGTGCCAGCAGCTCCATCTGGACTGGTGTCGATGAGCAGTTCTTC. Translating it yields CASSSIWTGVDEQFF. The whole variable domain, remainder taken from reference TRBV11-2 and TRBJ2-1, is EAGVAQSPRYKIIEKRQSVAFWCNPISGHATLYWYQQILGQGPKLLIQFQNNGVVDDSQLPKDRFSAERLKGVDSTLKIQPAKLEDSAVYLCASSSIWTGVDEQFFGPGTRLTVL.

The chain combines TRBV2 with TRBJ2-7; D may match TRBD1 or TRBD2 (5 bases each). CDR1 SNHLY and CDR2 FYNNEI come from the germline V gene. V dropped 6 bases and J dropped 3 bases, with 15 bases sitting between them. The CDR3 is 14 residues long. The CDR3 coding sequence is TGTGCCAGCAGAGACGGGACGATGTTCTACGAGCAGTACTTC. This translates into CASRDGTMFYEQYF.

The rearrangement uses TRBV7-3 and TRBJ2-6, with 8 bases matching TRBD1. Germline V gene sequence: CDR1 SGHTA, CDR2 FQGTGA. The CDR3 has 17 residues. The ends lost 2 bases at V and 2 bases at J; junction bases unmatched: 5. The chain's CDR3 is CASSLSGQGTGANVLTF. The CDR3 nucleotides are TGTGCCAGCAGCTTATCAGGACAGGGTACTGGGGCCAACGTCCTGACTTTC.

The chain joins TRBV18 to TRBJ2-7, with TRBD1 matching 8 bases. The germline V gene has CDR1 KGHSH and CDR2 LQKENI. The length of the CDR3 is 16 residues. V was pared by 5 bases and J by 3 bases, with 12 bases of the junction left unmatched. CDR3 protein: CASSANDRGSIYEQYF. CDR3 coding DNA: TGTGCCAGCTCAGCGAACGACAGGGGAAGTATCTACGAGCAGTACTTC.

V usage is TRBV20-1 and J usage is TRBJ2-7; weak D call: TRBD1 (5 bases). The V and J ends lost 5 bases and 6 bases respectively, with 11 bases between them. Germline lookup yields CDR1 DFQATT and CDR2 SNEGSKA (reference sequence). This CDR3 region has 11 residues. CDR3 sequence (DNA): TGCAGTGCTCCAGGGAAGGGCGAGCAGTACTTC. Protein product: CSAPGKGEQYF.

CDR3 region: CASSDSRHNQPQHF. CDR3 sequence (DNA): TGTGCCAGCAGTGATAGCCGTCACAATCAGCCCCAGCATTTT. The chain links TRBV2 to TRBJ1-5, with D hard to call. The CDR3 has 14 residues. Germline CDR1 and CDR2: SNHLY and FYNNEI. With 3 bases removed from V and 3 bases from J, the gap between germline ends came to 9 bases.

This rearrangement joins TRBV7-9 to TRBJ2-3; 8 nucleotides match TRBD2. The CDR3 covers 15 residues. Germline CDR1 and CDR2: SEHNR and FQNEAQ (reference sequence). V was clipped by 11 bases and J by 5 bases; unmatched bases: 15. CDR3 amino acids: CAAEDTGRAVDTQYF. The CDR3 DNA follows: TGTGCCGCAGAGGATACCGGGAGGGCGGTAGATACGCAGTATTTT.

The chain uses TRBV20-1 and TRBJ2-1; D uncertain. The CDR3 has 10 residues. Trimming removed 7 bases at V and 1 base at J, with 2 bases between. Germline loops: CDR1 DFQATT, CDR2 SNEGSKA (reference sequence). This CDR3 is CSGSYNEQFF. CDR3 in DNA: TGCAGTGGATCCTACAATGAGCAGTTCTTC.

This rearrangement joins TRBV19 to TRBJ2-1; maybe TRBD2 (6 bases). The V gene's germline CDR1 is LNHDA and CDR2 SQIVND (reference sequence). V lost 3 bases and J 4 bases, leaving 16 bases between the germline ends. The CDR3 consists of 16 residues. This CDR3 reads CASSMMGRGNYNEQFF. The CDR3 coding sequence is TGTGCCAGTAGTATGATGGGGCGCGGGAATTACAATGAGCAGTTCTTC.

This chain connects TRBV27 to TRBJ2-7, with 8 bases that match TRBD1. CDR1 and CDR2 from the germline V gene are MNHEY and SMNVEV (reference sequence). V lost 5 bases to trimming and J lost 2 bases; unmatched junction nucleotides: 8. The CDR3 runs 15 residues. As DNA, the CDR3 is TGTGCCAGCAGTGTCACCGGGACAGGAGCCTACGAGCAGTACTTC. Encoded protein: CASSVTGTGAYEQYF.

The rearrangement joins TRBV14 to TRBJ2-7, with TRBD1 as a possible D gene (6 bases). Germline assignment: CDR1 SGHDN and CDR2 FVKESK. V shed 5 bases and J shed 7 bases, with 12 bases lying between them. This CDR3 contains 12 residues. The CDR3 sequence: CASSGWGLEQYF. The CDR3 DNA sequence: TGTGCCAGCAGCGGGTGGGGGCTTGAGCAGTACTTC.

The chain employs TRBV14 and TRBJ1-5; D may be TRBD1 (5 bases). CDR1 is SGHDN, CDR2 FVKESK, per germline. Trimming shortened V by 4 bases and J by 1 base, and 11 bases separated the two germline ends. The CDR3 has 15 residues. The CDR3 sequence is CASSPDINSNQPQHF. Here the CDR3 DNA reads TGTGCCAGCAGCCCGGACATTAACAGCAATCAGCCCCAGCATTTT.

The V call is TRBV4-2, the J call TRBJ2-7; tentative D call: TRBD1 (6 bases). Germline-derived CDR1 and CDR2 are LGHNA and YNFKEQ. CDR3 length equals 16 residues. V was clipped by 6 bases and J by 4 bases, with 22 bases between them. CDR3 residues: CASRGSDSRGSYEQYF. CDR3 bases: TGTGCCAGCAGAGGATCGGACAGCAGGGGCTCGTACGAGCAGTACTTC.

The CDR3 region is CASSLVKRGVQETQYF. CDR3 bases: TGTGCCAGCAGCTTAGTGAAGCGTGGGGTCCAAGAGACCCAGTACTTC. The chain links TRBV11-2 to TRBJ2-5; D not certain. From germline, CDR1 is SGHAT and CDR2 FQNNGV. V shed 1 base and J shed 1 base, with 13 bases lying between them. The CDR3 is 16 residues long.

The V and J genes are TRBV11-2 and TRBJ2-7, with D tentatively TRBD2 (5 bases). The germline V gene has CDR1 SGHAT and CDR2 FQNNGV. V lost 1 base and J 3 bases, leaving 7 bases between the germline ends. The CDR3 has 13 amino acids. In nucleotides, the CDR3 is TGTGCCAGCAGCTTAGCACTAGACTACGAGCAGTACTTC. This gives the protein CASSLALDYEQYF.